This T cell receptor (beta chain) was sequenced in a study of blood T cell repertoires in COVID-19. This clone was counted between two and nine times. The CDR3 extends over 13 amino acids. Germline V gives CDR1 SGHVS, CDR2 FQNEAQ. V was shortened by 5 bases and J by 8 bases, with 12 bases between the two germline ends. The assay was immunoSEQ multiplex PCR, and TCRdb's table has in-frame clones only and misses some. This sample has fewer than 100,000 clones, with 70% to 85% found just once. Sequences were obtained from peripheral blood. The chain carries TRBV7-8 and TRBJ1-4; tentatively, D is TRBD1 (6 bases). The TCR was taken from a woman aged 45-65 years with acute or convalescent COVID-19. The CDR3 protein is CASSNRQEEKLFF. CDR3 in DNA: TGTGCCAGCAGCAACCGACAGGAGGAAAAACTGTTTTTT.